This T cell receptor (beta chain) was documented in a study of regulatory T cells in long-lasting Graves disease. Noted time point: newly diagnosed GD, antithyroid drugs for less than 3 months. PBMCs provided the RNA from which the TCR library was made. This clonotype was seen many times. The authors built TCR beta libraries using iRepertoire HTBI primers and Arm-PCR of CDR3 regions. MiXCR, run by TCRdb on the multiplex PCR reads, gives a single entry per CDR3 protein. This sample has 550,000 to 650,000 distinct CDR3 sequences, with around 15% found just once. V lost 7 bases, J lost 4 bases, and 7 bases stayed unmatched. The CDR3 has 14 residues. Separately, the same data were catalogued under a study of T cells in Graves' hyperthyroidism and ophthalmopathy.

The chain couples TRBV12-3 or TRBV12-4 to TRBJ1-5, with 7 bases fitting TRBD1. This specimen consisted of peripheral blood mononuclear cells (PBMCs), obtained at new diagnosis, from a patient treated with antithyroid drugs. This TCR derives from a man between 18 and 35 years old with Graves disease. The CDR3 DNA reads as TGTGCCAGCACCCCGGGACAGACTAATCAGCCCCAGCATTTT. It translates to CASTPGQTNQPQHF.